Given below is one TCR beta chain in context. This specimen comes from a study of T-cell memory formation after mild COVID-19. Germline V gene data show CDR1 as SGHRS and CDR2 as YFSETQ. Deletions cut 4 bases from V and 7 bases from J, with 20 bases between. The CDR3 is 16 residues long. TCRdb called the 5' RACE reads again in MiXCR, with one record for every CDR3 protein. The table includes roughly 400,000 distinct CDR3 sequences, 20% to 25% detected once. The receptor's source is an adult woman who had mild COVID-19 (a few samples of this study predate the infection). Cell type and time point are not known. This rearrangement joins TRBV5-1 to TRBJ1-4; possibly TRBD1 for D (6 bases). What was sequenced was PBMCs or a T cell subset sorted from them (not recorded which). CDR3 DNA: TGCGCCAGCAGCCTGGGACAAGGGGGAAGTGGTGAAAAACTGTTTTTT. Its protein is CASSLGQGGSGEKLFF.